The next 23 T cell receptor beta chains were all read from a single sample in a study of circulating tumor DNA in untreated peripheral T-cell lymphoma. Assay used: immunoSEQ multiplex PCR; TCRdb lists only in-frame clones, some missing. Of 1,500 to 2,000 clones in the sample, more than 75% were seen once. Material for sequencing was tumor tissue. Receptor source: a human donor with peripheral T-cell lymphoma.

This chain links TRBV12-5 with TRBJ1-2, with 9 positions matching TRBD1. Germline V lookup: CDR1 LGHNT, CDR2 FRNRAP. This CDR3 is 12 amino acids long. The CDR3: CASLGQGYGYTF. Written as DNA, the CDR3 is TGTGCCAGCCTCGGACAGGGGTATGGCTACACCTTC.

J is TRBJ1-3 and V is TRBV28; 8 positions match TRBD1. The CDR3 spans 15 residues. Trimming removed 7 bases from V and 3 bases from J; junction bases left unmatched: 8. Germline assignment: CDR1 MDHEN and CDR2 SYDVKM. CDR3 sequence (DNA): TGTGCCAGCACAACCCAGGGGGCCGGTGGAAACACCATATATTTT. This encodes CASTTQGAGGNTIYF.

J is TRBJ2-7 and V is TRBV23-1; 9 nucleotides align to TRBD1. TRBV23-1 is an open reading frame, and its role is uncertain. The CDR3 is made up of 15 amino acids. The junction had 8 bases not matched to a gene; V was cut back by 6 bases and J by 2 bases. The CDR3 spells CASSPGQGNTYEQYF. In DNA, the CDR3 is TGCGCCAGCAGCCCAGGACAGGGGAATACCTACGAGCAGTACTTC.

This clone was counted a single time. The chain carries TRBV19 and TRBJ2-7; the match to TRBD1 covers 9 bases. The CDR3 is made up of 15 amino acids. Trimming removed 1 base from V and 3 bases from J; junction bases left unmatched: 4. CDR1 and CDR2 from the germline V gene are LNHDA and SQIVND (reference sequence). CDR3 in DNA: TGTGCCAGTAGTATAGGGGGACAGGGCTTCTACGAGCAGTACTTC. It specifies CASSIGGQGFYEQYF. Full variable domain (missing parts from reference TRBV19 and TRBJ2-7): DGGITQSPKYLFRKEGQNVTLSCEQNLNHDAMYWYRQDPGQGLRLIYYSQIVNDFQKGDIAEGYSVSREKKESFPLTVTSAQKNPTAFYLCASSIGGQGFYEQYFGPGTRLTVT.

The chain has TRBV19 and TRBJ2-7, with D perhaps being TRBD1 or TRBD2 (5 bases each). Trimming took 4 bases from V and 6 from J, leaving 16 bases between them. This CDR3 has 14 amino acids. Germline V lookup: CDR1 LNHDA, CDR2 SQIVND (reference sequence). The CDR3 nucleotides are TGTGCCAGTAGTACAGGGAGCCCCATGGGCGAGCAGTACTTC. Translated, it gives CASSTGSPMGEQYF.

J is TRBJ1-1 and V is TRBV19, with TRBD1 identical over 8 bases. The CDR3 sequence is 14 residues long. Per the germline V gene, CDR1 is LNHDA and CDR2 is SQIVND (reference sequence). Trimming cost V 3 bases and J 5 bases; bases outside gene matches: 5. CDR3 in amino acids: CASSIRGPNTEAFF. The CDR3 DNA reads as TGTGCCAGTAGTATCAGGGGGCCTAATACTGAAGCTTTCTTT.

The V and J genes are TRBV11-3 and TRBJ2-5, with 7 bases aligning to TRBD1. Per germline, CDR1 SGHNT and CDR2 YENEEA. This CDR3 is built from 14 residues. V shed 5 bases and J 2 bases; nucleotides not matched to a gene: 5. CDR3 region: CASSPGQSQETQYF. In nucleotides, the CDR3 is TGTGCCAGCAGCCCGGGACAGTCACAAGAGACCCAGTACTTC. The full variable domain, rest sourced from reference TRBV11-3 and TRBJ2-5, is EAGVVQSPRYKIIEKKQPVAFWCNPISGHNTLYWYLQNLGQGPELLIRYENEEAVDDSQLPKDRFSAERLKGVDSTLKIQPAELGDSAVYLCASSPGQSQETQYFGPGTRLLVL.

The V call is TRBV6-7, the J call TRBJ2-7; TRBD1 or TRBD2 may be the D gene (5 bases each). TRBV6-7 carries the ORF label, with uncertain function. The CDR3 sequence is 14 residues long. The V end was cut by 3 bases, the J end by 1 base, with 10 bases between. CDR3 nucleotides: TGTGCCAGCAGTTATTACAGGACTTCCTACGAGCAGTACTTC. It specifies CASSYYRTSYEQYF.

The chain is built from TRBV10-2 and TRBJ2-1, with TRBD2 identical over 8 bases. The CDR3 extends over 15 amino acids. With V trimmed by 8 bases and J by 2 bases, 8 bases remained unmatched. The V gene's germline CDR1 is WSHSY and CDR2 SAAADI. Here the CDR3 reads CASWEPGGPYNEQFF. For the CDR3, the DNA is TGCGCCAGCTGGGAACCGGGGGGGCCCTACAATGAGCAGTTCTTC.

This clone was observed a few times. This chain uses TRBV19 with TRBJ1-3; D is possibly TRBD1 (5 bases). V lost 3 bases, J lost 0 bases, and 12 bases lay in between. This CDR3 region has 16 residues. Germline V gives CDR1 LNHDA, CDR2 SQIVND (reference sequence). CDR3 nucleotides: TGTGCCAGTAGTATCATAACAGGCAGCTCTGGAAACACCATATATTTT. Protein: CASSIITGSSGNTIYF. The whole variable domain, remainder taken from reference TRBV19 and TRBJ1-3, is DGGITQSPKYLFRKEGQNVTLSCEQNLNHDAMYWYRQDPGQGLRLIYYSQIVNDFQKGDIAEGYSVSREKKESFPLTVTSAQKNPTAFYLCASSIITGSSGNTIYFGEGSWLTVV.

The chain joins TRBV28 to TRBJ1-1; D is ambiguous. The CDR3 runs 16 residues. Per the germline V gene, CDR1 is MDHEN and CDR2 is SYDVKM. Trimming pared 2 bases from V and 1 base from J, leaving 14 bases between. The CDR3 nucleotides are TGTGCCAGCAGTTTAAGAACAGAGGGCGGGAACACTGAAGCTTTCTTT. It codes for CASSLRTEGGNTEAFF.

This chain joins TRBV4-1 and TRBJ1-2, with 7 bases lining up with TRBD1. The V gene end was trimmed by 3 bases and the J gene end by 4 bases; junction bases not matched to a gene: 2. Looked up from germline, CDR1 is MGHRA and CDR2 is YSYEKL. The CDR3 loop spans 13 amino acids. The CDR3 loop reads CASSQTGTYGYTF. The CDR3 DNA sequence: TGCGCCAGCAGCCAGACAGGGACCTATGGCTACACCTTC.

The chain has TRBV11-3 and TRBJ1-1; perhaps TRBD1 as D (5 bases). CDR1 and CDR2 (germline): SGHNT, YENEEA. V gave up 6 bases and J gave up 2 bases, with 19 bases separating them. The CDR3 is made up of 16 amino acids. DNA of the CDR3: TGTGCCAGCAGTGACCGACCAGGGTCGCGTAACACTGAAGCTTTCTTT. This translates into CASSDRPGSRNTEAFF.

Concerning this clone itself: One junction end disagrees with the germline gene, perhaps due to a read error. The gene calls are TRBV19 and TRBJ2-3, with 11 positions matching TRBD2. Germline V lookup: CDR1 LNHDA, CDR2 SQIVND (reference sequence). The CDR3 runs to 15 residues. CDR3 protein: CASNILAGGTDTQYF. CDR3 coding DNA: TGTGCCAGTAATATACTAGCGGGGGGCACAGATACGCAGTATTTT.

Comments on this clone: One junction end does not reproduce the germline sequence, and a read error may be involved. The rearrangement joins TRBV6-8 to TRBJ2-5; 14 bases are a match to TRBD2. The CDR3 spans 15 residues. Germline values: CDR1 MNHGY, CDR2 SAAAGT. DNA for the CDR3: TGTGCCAGCAGTGACTCGACTAGCGGGGGGGCGACCCAGTACTTC. As protein: CASSDSTSGGATQYF.

The genes are TRBV6-8 and TRBJ2-2, with D unresolved. The CDR3 spans 14 residues. CDR1 is MNHGY, CDR2 SAAAGT, per germline. V was shortened by 7 bases and J by 2 bases, with 11 bases between the two germline ends. The CDR3 nucleotides read TGTGCCAGCATCCAGTCCGTAAACACCGGGGAGCTGTTTTTT. Its translation is CASIQSVNTGELFF.

The chain joins TRBV6-8 to TRBJ1-1; 9 nucleotides align to TRBD1. CDR3 length: 15 amino acids. CDR1 and CDR2 from the germline V gene are MNHGY and SAAAGT. The V and J ends lost 2 bases and 3 bases, in that order; junction bases with no gene match: 4. The CDR3 DNA reads as TGTGCCAGCAGTTACAGGGACAGGGTGGACACTGAAGCTTTCTTT. Its translation: CASSYRDRVDTEAFF.

As to this clone: A read error may produce the germline difference seen at one junction end. This chain uses TRBV18 with TRBJ2-1; 13 bases line up with TRBD2. This CDR3 has 16 amino acids. Germline V gene lookup returns CDR1 KGHSH and CDR2 LQKENI. CDR3 sequence: CASSPGTSGTYNEQFF. In nucleotides, the CDR3 is TGTGCCAGCTCACCAGGGACTAGCGGGACCTATAATGAGCAGTTCTTC.

The chain is built from TRBV25-1 and TRBJ1-2, with a tentative D call TRBD1 (5 bases). The CDR3 is made up of 14 amino acids. Germline lookup yields CDR1 MGHDK and CDR2 SYGVNS. Trimming took 0 bases from V and 8 from J, leaving 13 bases between them. The CDR3: CASSEYGWQGGYTF. Written as DNA, the CDR3 is TGTGCCAGCAGTGAATATGGTTGGCAGGGAGGCTACACCTTC.

This rearrangement joins TRBV29-1 to TRBJ2-1; TRBD2 agrees at 7 bases. The CDR3 runs to 13 residues. Per germline, CDR1 SQVTM and CDR2 ANQGSEA. The junction had 1 base not matched to a gene; V was cut back by 1 base and J by 4 bases. As DNA, the CDR3 is TGCAGCGTTGAAGGGACTAGATACAATGAGCAGTTCTTC. Its translation: CSVEGTRYNEQFF.

V usage is TRBV28 and J usage is TRBJ1-5; 9 bases match TRBD1. The V gene's germline CDR1 is MDHEN and CDR2 SYDVKM. Germline trimming cut 2 bases from V and 5 bases from J; bases unmatched to any gene: 10. The CDR3 sequence is 17 residues long. CDR3 nucleotides: TGTGCCAGCAGTTTACCCTATACAAGACAGGGGGATCAGCCCCAGCATTTT. It is translated as CASSLPYTRQGDQPQHF.

The rearrangement uses TRBV6-8 and TRBJ1-1; D remains ambiguous. There are 13 residues in the CDR3. Trimming took 5 bases from V and 3 from J, leaving 10 bases between them. Germline CDR1 MNHGY, CDR2 SAAAGT. CDR3 sequence: CASSLTDDTEAFF. In nucleotides, the CDR3 is TGTGCCAGCAGTCTAACCGATGACACTGAAGCTTTCTTT.

The rearrangement joins TRBV6-8 to TRBJ2-7, with D possibly called TRBD1 or TRBD2 (5 bases each). Germline V gene lookup returns CDR1 MNHGY and CDR2 SAAAGT. V was shortened by 4 bases and J by 0 bases, with 10 bases between the two germline ends. This CDR3 has 14 amino acids. The CDR3 sequence is CASSLGGGSYEQYF. The CDR3 DNA follows: TGTGCCAGCAGTTTGGGTGGGGGCTCCTACGAGCAGTACTTC.